This T cell receptor beta chain was recovered during a study of T cell repertoires in cytomegalovirus infection. Across the whole study: Public TCR beta signatures indicated both CMV infection and matching HLA type. Study-wide results and limits: CMV-specific HLA-C-restricted TCR beta clonotypes dominated the ex vivo response. There were carriers of CMV plus the relevant HLA, and cumulative public TCR beta family frequency identified them.

CDR1 is LGHNT and CDR2 is FRNRAP in the germline V gene. The CDR3 consists of 16 residues. Trimming took 6 bases from V and 1 from J, leaving 16 bases between them. This clonotype has more than one count but fewer than ten. No antigen is known for it. TCRdb processed the reads anew with MiXCR; each CDR3 protein has one entry. The data show about 190,000 distinct CDR3 sequences, roughly 30% seen once. The receptor's source is a human donor in good health (CMV status not recorded). Some clones in this sample may be carry-over from other donors' samples. Material: PBMCs. The V gene is TRBV12-5, the J gene TRBJ1-5; D is ambiguous. In DNA form, the CDR3 reads TGTGCTAGTGGCTCCACCGGACTCAGGAGCAATCAGCCCCAGCATTTT. Protein: CASGSTGLRSNQPQHF.